One sample yielded the 10 T cell receptor beta chains listed below, sequenced in a study of blood T cell repertoires in COVID-19. Sequencing used immunoSEQ multiplex PCR; TCRdb keeps in-frame clones, though not all of them. Of around 280,000 clones listed, approximately 83% are singletons. Sequencing was performed on peripheral blood. These receptors were collected from a woman aged 30 to 39 who had recovered from COVID-19.

The rearrangement joins TRBV3-1 (or the pseudogene TRBV3-2) to TRBJ1-1; D possibly corresponds to TRBD1 (5 bases). The germline V and J ends were trimmed by 4 bases and 1 base, with 10 bases remaining between them. The CDR3 is 14 residues long. Looked up from germline, CDR1 is LGHDT and CDR2 is YNNKEL (reference sequence). The CDR3 sequence is CASSPFGGNTEAFF. The CDR3 region has the DNA TGTGCCAGCAGCCCTTTCGGGGGGAACACTGAAGCTTTCTTT.

The J gene is TRBJ2-7, the V gene TRBV21-1; the listed D gene, TRBD2, was not tested against the DNA. TRBV21-1 is a documented pseudogene. The CDR3 length is 16 residues. DNA for the CDR3: TGTGCCATCTCCGGTGGTGAAGGTTCCGGGGGAGGCGAGCAGTACTTC. This encodes CAISGGEGSGGGEQYF.

This sequence joins TRBV7-8 and TRBJ1-5, with 12 bases identical to TRBD1. The junction had 6 bases not matched to a gene; V was cut back by 5 bases and J by 7 bases. Looked up from germline, CDR1 is SGHVS and CDR2 is FQNEAQ. There are 15 residues in the CDR3. DNA for the CDR3: TGTGCCAGCAGCAAGGGACAGGGGGCTGGGCAGCCCCAGCATTTT. Translation gives CASSKGQGAGQPQHF.

This chain links TRBV11-2 with TRBJ2-2; TRBD2 matches at 8 bases. The CDR3 runs to 15 residues. V trimming: 6 bases; J trimming: 4 bases; junction bases outside the gene matches: 7. The V gene's germline CDR1 is SGHAT and CDR2 FQNNGV. The CDR3 loop reads CASSPGLAITGELFF. CDR3 in DNA: TGTGCCAGCAGTCCCGGACTAGCTATCACCGGGGAGCTGTTTTTT.

The chain is built from TRBV9 and TRBJ2-5, with TRBD1 matching over 7 bases. This CDR3 comprises 14 residues. V was pared by 4 bases and J by 4 bases, with 7 bases of the junction left unmatched. CDR1 SGDLS and CDR2 YYNGEE come from the germline V gene. The CDR3 spells CASSPRPGGETQYF. The CDR3 bases are TGTGCCAGCAGCCCGAGACCAGGGGGAGAGACCCAGTACTTC.

The rearrangement joins TRBV18 to TRBJ2-7; TRBD1 might be the D (6 bases). CDR3 length: 14 amino acids. V lost 3 bases to trimming and J lost 0 bases, with 9 bases between them. From germline, CDR1 is KGHSH and CDR2 LQKENI. CDR3 sequence: CASSPETGSYEQYF. CDR3 DNA sequence: TGTGCCAGCTCACCGGAGACAGGCTCCTACGAGCAGTACTTC.

V is TRBV30 and J is TRBJ1-2, with a weak D call TRBD1 (5 bases). Germline CDR1 reads GTSNPN; CDR2 reads SVGIG (reference sequence). The CDR3 loop spans 13 amino acids. Trimming took 4 bases from V and 5 from J, leaving 14 bases between them. CDR3 bases: TGTGCCTGGACCGGGGGGACGGTGTATGGCTACACCTTC. Amino acid sequence: CAWTGGTVYGYTF.

This clone came up once. The V and J genes are TRBV19 and TRBJ2-7, with D possibly matching TRBD2 (5 bases). V shed 6 bases and J shed 0 bases, with 12 bases lying between them. Germline V CDR1 and CDR2: LNHDA, SQIVND (reference sequence). CDR3 length: 14 residues. The chain's CDR3 is CASSPTAGSYEQYF. CDR3 DNA: TGTGCCAGTAGCCCGACTGCGGGCTCCTACGAGCAGTACTTC.

This rearrangement joins TRBV15 to TRBJ2-3, with D possibly TRBD2 on 6 matching bases. The V and J ends lost 8 bases and 5 bases respectively, with 35 bases between them. The V gene's germline CDR1 is LNHNV and CDR2 YYDKDF (reference sequence). The CDR3 is 20 residues long. CDR3 protein: CATAAGPGTFTPSFEDTQYF. CDR3 nucleotides: TGTGCCACCGCGGCGGGTCCCGGGACTTTCACCCCTTCATTTGAAGATACGCAGTATTTT.

The CDR3 bases are TGTGCCAGCAGTGGGCAGGGGGCCGGAGATACGCAGTATTTT. This codes for CASSGQGAGDTQYF. The chain couples TRBV6-4 to TRBJ2-3, with 8 bases matching TRBD1. V was pared by 4 bases and J by 5 bases, with 5 bases of the junction left unmatched. CDR1 and CDR2 from the germline V gene are MRHNA and SNTAGT. This CDR3 has 14 amino acids.